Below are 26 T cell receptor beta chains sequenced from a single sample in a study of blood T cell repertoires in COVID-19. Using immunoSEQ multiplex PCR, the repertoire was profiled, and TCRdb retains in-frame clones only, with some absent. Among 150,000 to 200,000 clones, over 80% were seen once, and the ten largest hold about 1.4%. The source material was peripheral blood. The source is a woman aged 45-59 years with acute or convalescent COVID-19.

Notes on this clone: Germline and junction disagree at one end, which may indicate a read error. The DNA for the CDR3 is TGTGCCAGCAGGGTCCCGGGACTGGCTGCCCTTTTT. It specifies CASRVPGLAALF. V and J are TRBV2 and TRBJ2-3; maybe TRBD2 (6 bases). Per germline, CDR1 SNHLY and CDR2 FYNNEI. The CDR3 loop spans 12 amino acids.

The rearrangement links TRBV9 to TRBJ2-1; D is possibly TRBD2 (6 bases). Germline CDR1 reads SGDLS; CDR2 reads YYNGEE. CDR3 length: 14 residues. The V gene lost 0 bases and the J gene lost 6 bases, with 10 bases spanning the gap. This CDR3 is CASSVGGKGNEQFF. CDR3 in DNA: TGTGCCAGCAGCGTAGGCGGGAAAGGCAATGAGCAGTTCTTC.

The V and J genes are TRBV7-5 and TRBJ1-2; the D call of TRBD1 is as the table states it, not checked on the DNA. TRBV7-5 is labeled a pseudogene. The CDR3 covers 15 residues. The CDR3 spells CVRSGRDMRRRGYTF. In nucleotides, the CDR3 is TGTGTCAGAAGCGGCCGGGACATGAGACGACGTGGCTACACCTTC.

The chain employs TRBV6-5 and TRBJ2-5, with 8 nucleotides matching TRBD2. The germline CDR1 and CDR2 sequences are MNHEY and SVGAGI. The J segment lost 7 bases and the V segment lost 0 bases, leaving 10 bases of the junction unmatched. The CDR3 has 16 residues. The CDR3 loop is CASSYSRRASGGTQYF. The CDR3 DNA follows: TGTGCCAGCAGTTACTCGAGAAGGGCAAGCGGGGGGACCCAGTACTTC.

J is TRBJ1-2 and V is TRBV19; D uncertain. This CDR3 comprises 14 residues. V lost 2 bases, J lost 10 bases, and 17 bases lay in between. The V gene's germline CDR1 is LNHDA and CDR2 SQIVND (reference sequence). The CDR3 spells CASSIYREEGFYTF. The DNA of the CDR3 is TGTGCCAGTAGTATATACCGGGAGGAGGGTTTCTACACCTTC.

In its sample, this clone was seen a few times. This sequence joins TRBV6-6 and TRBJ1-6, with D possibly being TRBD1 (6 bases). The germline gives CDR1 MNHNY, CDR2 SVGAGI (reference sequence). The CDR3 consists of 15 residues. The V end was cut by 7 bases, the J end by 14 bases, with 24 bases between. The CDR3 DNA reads TGTGCCAGCAAGGATAATTGGGACACGGGTCGATCCCTCCACTTT. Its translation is CASKDNWDTGRSLHF.

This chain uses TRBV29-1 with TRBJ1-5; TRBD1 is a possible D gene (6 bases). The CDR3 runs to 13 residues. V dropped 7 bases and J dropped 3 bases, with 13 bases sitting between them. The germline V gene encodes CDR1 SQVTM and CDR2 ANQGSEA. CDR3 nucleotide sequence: TGCAGCGGGATGACAGGACCCAATCAGCCCCAGCATTTT. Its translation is CSGMTGPNQPQHF.

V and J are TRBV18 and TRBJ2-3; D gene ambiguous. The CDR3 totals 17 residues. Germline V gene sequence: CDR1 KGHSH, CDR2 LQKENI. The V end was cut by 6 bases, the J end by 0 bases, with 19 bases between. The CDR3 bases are TGTGCCAGCTCCCTCAACGGCGGAACCCTTAGCACAGATACGCAGTATTTT. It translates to CASSLNGGTLSTDTQYF.

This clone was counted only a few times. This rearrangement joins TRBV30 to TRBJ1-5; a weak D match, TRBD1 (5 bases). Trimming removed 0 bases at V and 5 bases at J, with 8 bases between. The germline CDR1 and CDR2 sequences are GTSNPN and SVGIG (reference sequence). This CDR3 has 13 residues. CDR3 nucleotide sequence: TGTGCCTGGAGTGTCGACAGTTATCAGCCCCAGCATTTT. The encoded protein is CAWSVDSYQPQHF.

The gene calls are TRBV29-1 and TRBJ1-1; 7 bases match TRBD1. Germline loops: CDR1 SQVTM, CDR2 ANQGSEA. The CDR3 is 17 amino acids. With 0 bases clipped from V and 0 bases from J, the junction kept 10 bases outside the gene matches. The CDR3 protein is CSVEEARYRGMNTEAFF. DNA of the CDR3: TGCAGCGTTGAAGAGGCCCGGTACAGGGGCATGAACACTGAAGCTTTCTTT. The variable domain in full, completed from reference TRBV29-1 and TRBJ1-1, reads SAVISQKPSRDICQRGTSLTIQCQVDSQVTMMFWYRQQPGQSLTLIATANQGSEATYESGFVIDKFPISRPNLTFSTLTVSNMSPEDSSIYLCSVEEARYRGMNTEAFFGQGTRLTVV.

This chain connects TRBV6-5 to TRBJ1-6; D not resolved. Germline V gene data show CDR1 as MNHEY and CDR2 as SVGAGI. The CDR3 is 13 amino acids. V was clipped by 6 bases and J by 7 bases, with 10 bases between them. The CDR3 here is CASRQDGNSPLHF. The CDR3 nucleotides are TGTGCCAGCAGACAAGACGGGAATTCACCCCTCCACTTT.

The CDR3 loop reads CASSLDRGGSTDTQYF. The CDR3 DNA sequence: TGTGCCAGCAGCTTGGACAGAGGGGGTAGCACAGATACGCAGTATTTT. This chain links TRBV5-6 with TRBJ2-3; the D gene is possibly TRBD1 (6 bases). In germline, CDR1 is SGHDT, CDR2 YYEEEE. The CDR3 contains 16 residues. V lost 0 bases and J lost 0, with 11 bases in between.

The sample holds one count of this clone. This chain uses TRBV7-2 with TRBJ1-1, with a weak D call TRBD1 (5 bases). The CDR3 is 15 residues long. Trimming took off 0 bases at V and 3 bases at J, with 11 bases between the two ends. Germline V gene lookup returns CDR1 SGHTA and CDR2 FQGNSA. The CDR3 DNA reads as TGTGCCAGCAGCTTAGCGACAGCCTCCTACACTGAAGCTTTCTTT. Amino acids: CASSLATASYTEAFF.

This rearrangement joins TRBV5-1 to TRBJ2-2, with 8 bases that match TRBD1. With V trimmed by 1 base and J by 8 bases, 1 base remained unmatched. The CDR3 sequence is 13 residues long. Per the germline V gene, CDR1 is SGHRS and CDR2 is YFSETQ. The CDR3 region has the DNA TGCGCCAGCAGCTTGCAGGGGGCAGGGGAGCTGTTTTTT. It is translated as CASSLQGAGELFF. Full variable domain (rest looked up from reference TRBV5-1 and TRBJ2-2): KAGVTQTPRYLIKTRGQQVTLSCSPISGHRSVSWYQQTPGQGLQFLFEYFSETQRNKGNFPGRFSGRQFSNSRSEMNVSTLELGDSALYLCASSLQGAGELFFGEGSRLTVL.

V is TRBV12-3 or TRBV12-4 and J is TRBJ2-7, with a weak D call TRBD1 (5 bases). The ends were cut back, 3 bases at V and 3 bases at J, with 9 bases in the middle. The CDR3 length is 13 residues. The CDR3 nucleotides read TGTGCCAGCAGTTTGGGGCAATACTACGAGCAGTACTTC. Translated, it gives CASSLGQYYEQYF.

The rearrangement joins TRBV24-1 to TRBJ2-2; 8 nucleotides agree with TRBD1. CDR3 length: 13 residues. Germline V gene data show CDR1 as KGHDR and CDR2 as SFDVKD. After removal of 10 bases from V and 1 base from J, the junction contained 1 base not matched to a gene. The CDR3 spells CATGQGNTGELFF. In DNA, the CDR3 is TGTGCCACTGGACAGGGGAACACCGGGGAGCTGTTTTTT.

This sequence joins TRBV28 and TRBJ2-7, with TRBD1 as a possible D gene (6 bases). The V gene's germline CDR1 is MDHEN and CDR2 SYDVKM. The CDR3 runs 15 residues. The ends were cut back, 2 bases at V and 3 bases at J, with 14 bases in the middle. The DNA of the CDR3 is TGTGCCAGCAGTTTAGGGCCCTCCAGGGGCTACGAGCAGTACTTC. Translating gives CASSLGPSRGYEQYF. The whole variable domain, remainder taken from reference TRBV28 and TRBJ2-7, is DVKVTQSSRYLVKRTGEKVFLECVQDMDHENMFWYRQDPGLGLRLIYFSYDVKMKEKGDIPEGYSVSREKKERFSLILESASTNQTSMYLCASSLGPSRGYEQYFGPGTRLTVT.

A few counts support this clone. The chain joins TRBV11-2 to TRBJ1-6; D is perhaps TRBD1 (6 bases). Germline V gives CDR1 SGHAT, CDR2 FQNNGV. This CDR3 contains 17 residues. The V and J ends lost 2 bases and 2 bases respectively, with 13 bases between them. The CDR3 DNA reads TGTGCCAGCAGCTTACCAACAGGGAACCCCTATAATTCACCCCTCCACTTT. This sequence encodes CASSLPTGNPYNSPLHF.

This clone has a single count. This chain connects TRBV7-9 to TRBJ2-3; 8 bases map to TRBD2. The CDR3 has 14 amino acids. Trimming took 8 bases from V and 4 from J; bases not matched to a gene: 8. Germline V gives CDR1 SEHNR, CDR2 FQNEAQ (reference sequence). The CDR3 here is CASPSGGAADTQYF. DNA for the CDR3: TGTGCCAGCCCCTCGGGAGGGGCGGCAGATACGCAGTATTTT.

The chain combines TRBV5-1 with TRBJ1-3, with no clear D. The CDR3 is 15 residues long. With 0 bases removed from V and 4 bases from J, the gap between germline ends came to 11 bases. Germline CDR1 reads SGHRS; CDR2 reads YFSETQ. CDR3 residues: CASSLAGVQGNTIYF. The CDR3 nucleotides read TGCGCCAGCAGCTTGGCCGGGGTCCAAGGAAACACCATATATTTT.

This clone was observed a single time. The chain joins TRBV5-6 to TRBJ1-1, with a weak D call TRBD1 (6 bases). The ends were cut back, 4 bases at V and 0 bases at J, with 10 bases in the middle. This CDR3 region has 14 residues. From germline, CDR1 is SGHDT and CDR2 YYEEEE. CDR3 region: CASSRTVLNTEAFF. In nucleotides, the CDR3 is TGTGCCAGCAGCCGGACAGTTCTGAACACTGAAGCTTTCTTT.

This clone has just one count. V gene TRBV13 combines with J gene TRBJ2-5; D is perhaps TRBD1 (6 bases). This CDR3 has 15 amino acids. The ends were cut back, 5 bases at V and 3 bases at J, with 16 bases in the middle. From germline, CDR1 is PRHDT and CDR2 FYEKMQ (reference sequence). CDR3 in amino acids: CASSTSGTFEETQYF. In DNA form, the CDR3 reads TGTGCCAGCAGCACCTCCGGGACATTCGAAGAGACCCAGTACTTC.

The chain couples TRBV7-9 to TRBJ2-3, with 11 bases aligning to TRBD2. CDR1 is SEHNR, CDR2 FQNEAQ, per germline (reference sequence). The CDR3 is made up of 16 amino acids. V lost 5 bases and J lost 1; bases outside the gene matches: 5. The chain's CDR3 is CASSLGTSGRTDTQYF. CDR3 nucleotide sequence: TGTGCCAGCAGCCTCGGGACTAGCGGACGCACAGATACGCAGTATTTT.

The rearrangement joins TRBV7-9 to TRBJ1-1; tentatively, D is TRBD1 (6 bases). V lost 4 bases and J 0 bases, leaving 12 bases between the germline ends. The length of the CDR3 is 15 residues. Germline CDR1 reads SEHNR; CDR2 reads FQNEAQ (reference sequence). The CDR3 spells CASSWSQGMNTEAFF. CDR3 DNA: TGTGCCAGCAGCTGGTCACAGGGTATGAACACTGAAGCTTTCTTT.

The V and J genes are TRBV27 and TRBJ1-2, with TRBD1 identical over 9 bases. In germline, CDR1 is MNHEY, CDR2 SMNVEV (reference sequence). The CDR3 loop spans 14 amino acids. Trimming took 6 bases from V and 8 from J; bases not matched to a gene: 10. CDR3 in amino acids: CASRIPGQGDGYTF. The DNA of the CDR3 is TGTGCCAGCAGAATTCCGGGACAGGGAGACGGCTACACCTTC.

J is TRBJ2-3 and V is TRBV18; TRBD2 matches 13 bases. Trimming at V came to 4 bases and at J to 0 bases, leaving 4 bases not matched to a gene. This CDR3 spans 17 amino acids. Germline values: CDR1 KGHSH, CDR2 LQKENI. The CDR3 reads CASSRTSGGASTDTQYF. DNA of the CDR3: TGTGCCAGCTCACGGACTAGCGGGGGAGCTAGCACAGATACGCAGTATTTT.